These 3 T cell receptor beta chains were sequenced from one sample in a study of cytomegalovirus exposure and HLA in healthy donors. Primers: 60 Vbeta forward and 13 Jbeta reverse. Method: immunoSEQ multiplex PCR; TCRdb's copy keeps in-frame clones and lacks some. The data hold about 130,000 clones, with 73% observed a single time. Input material: PBMCs. These TCRs come from a woman aged 35 to 49 in good health and CMV-seropositive.

This chain connects TRBV9 to TRBJ1-1; 7 nucleotides agree with TRBD1. The CDR3 contains 14 residues. The V gene's germline CDR1 is SGDLS and CDR2 YYNGEE. J was trimmed by 2 bases and V by 4 bases; bases with no gene match: 5. CDR3 sequence: CASSSRQGNTEAFF. As DNA, the CDR3 is TGTGCCAGCAGCTCACGACAGGGTAACACTGAAGCTTTCTTT.

The chain is built from TRBV7-2 and TRBJ1-3; perhaps TRBD1 as D (6 bases). The CDR3 consists of 16 residues. Per germline, CDR1 SGHTA and CDR2 FQGNSA. The V gene lost 1 base and the J gene lost 0 bases, with 10 bases spanning the gap. CDR3 sequence reads: CASSLGSRGSGNTIYF. The CDR3 DNA follows: TGTGCCAGCAGCTTAGGGTCCAGGGGCTCTGGAAACACCATATATTTT.

The V call is TRBV27, the J call TRBJ1-5; D is perhaps TRBD1 (5 bases). Germline values: CDR1 MNHEY, CDR2 SMNVEV (reference sequence). The V end lost 6 bases, the J end lost 2 bases, and 29 bases lay between the germline ends. The CDR3 extends over 20 amino acids. CDR3 DNA sequence: TGTGCCAGCAGCCCAGCCTATTTCCGACAGACGACCTTAGGCAATCAGCCCCAGCATTTT. Protein: CASSPAYFRQTTLGNQPQHF.